This T cell receptor beta chain was documented in a study of siplizumab effects on memory and regulatory T cells (dated by TCRdb to between 2017 and 2020). Context from the whole study: The study examined how the anti-CD2 antibody siplizumab affects alloreactive T-cell subsets in allogeneic mixed lymphocyte reactions built from human PBMCs.

A remark on this clone: No antigen is known for it. Per-base quality was not reported, and no clone a single base away is much larger than it.

The CDR3 has 17 amino acids, counting the end cysteine and phenylalanine. The retained sequence is limited to the CDR3, 51 bases, with the frame set at the first base. Sequences SGDLS (CDR1) and YYNGEE (CDR2) are obtained from the germline V gene. Trimming takes 0 bases off V and 5 bases off J; junction bases not matched to a gene: 9. TCRbeta CDR3 sequencing was performed on sorted unstimulated T cells and on proliferating T cells recovered from mixed lymphocyte reactions. Fresh whole blood from approximately ten HLA-typed healthy donors was used to isolate PBMCs. To map where alloreactive clones came from, unstimulated CD4+ non-regulatory T cells were FACS-sorted. Library prep was done by the immunoSEQ multiplex PCR assay. About 10^5 TCR templates per sample were assayed by the deep sequencing platform. Genomic DNA extracted from sorted T cells was used for TCRbeta CDR3 sequencing. From the authors' description of their analysis: The R programming language was used for the clonal analysis of the TCRbeta CDR3 data. Alloreactive CD4+ and CD8+ clones were identified by comparing unstimulated samples to CFSE-low samples taken after the reaction. Regulatory or non-regulatory origin of alloreactive CD4+ clones was assigned by matching sequences to the sorted unstimulated Treg and non-Treg repertoires. TCRdb provides this immuneACCESS table in a form limited to in-frame rearrangements. Some clones are lacking; in checked studies, under half of them reflect an unresolved V gene, and why the rest are absent is not known. V and J calls and clone size are given by that table; D and trimming were obtained from the DNA. This sample has some 120,000 clones in its table, and about 94% of those were observed once. Clones ranked in the top ten supply around 0.15% of the sample.

The study at large found these results: Roughly 75-95% of proliferating CD4+ or CD8+ clones could not be assigned a naive or memory phenotype. Because sequences at frequencies below about 10^-5 were poorly captured, only a minor fraction of alloreactive clones could be mapped back to unstimulated subsets. No functional confirmation was obtained for the suppressive function of proliferating Tregs from siplizumab cultures. The cumulative frequency of alloreactive sequences that could be traced back to unstimulated CD4+ memory T cells was significantly reduced by siplizumab. Among mappable alloreactive CD4+ clones, an average Treg-derived fraction of over 60% was observed with siplizumab, compared with 26.9% in control reactions. Compared with memory T cells, unstimulated naive T cells appeared more diverse, and naive cells seemed to make a substantial contribution to the alloresponse.

Here the chain combines TRBV9 and TRBJ2-5, with 11 bases matching TRBD2. Input material: non-Treg CD4+ T cells sorted from blood. The sample's cell subset or site label, in plain terms: FACS-sorted unstimulated CD4+ non-regulatory T cells. The source is a human donor in good health. The base sequence is TGTGCCAGCAGCGTAGGGTCTAGCGGGGGGAGAGGGGAGACCCAGTACTTC. It translates as CASSVGSSGGRGETQYF. The CDR3 plus the reference TRBV9 and TRBJ2-5 genes for the other parts give the full variable domain: DSGVTQTPKHLITATGQRVTLRCSPRSGDLSVYWYQQSLDQGLQFLIQYYNGEERAKGNILERFSAQQFPDLHSELNLSSLELGDSALYFCASSVGSSGGRGETQYFGPGTRLLVL.